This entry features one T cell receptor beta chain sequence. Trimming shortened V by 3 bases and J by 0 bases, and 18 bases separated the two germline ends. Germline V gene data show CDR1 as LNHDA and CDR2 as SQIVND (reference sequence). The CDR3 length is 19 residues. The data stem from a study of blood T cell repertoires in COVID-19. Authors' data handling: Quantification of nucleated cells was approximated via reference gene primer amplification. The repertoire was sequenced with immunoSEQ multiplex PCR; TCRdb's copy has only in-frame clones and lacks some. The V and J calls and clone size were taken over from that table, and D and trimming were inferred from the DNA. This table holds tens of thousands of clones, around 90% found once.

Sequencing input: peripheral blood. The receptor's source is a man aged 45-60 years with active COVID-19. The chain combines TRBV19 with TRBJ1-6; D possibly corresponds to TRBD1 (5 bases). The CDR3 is CASSMTRDRTSSYNSPLHF. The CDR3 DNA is TGTGCCAGTAGTATGACCAGGGATCGGACCAGCTCCTATAATTCACCCCTCCACTTT. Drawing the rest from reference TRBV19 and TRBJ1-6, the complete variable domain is DGGITQSPKYLFRKEGQNVTLSCEQNLNHDAMYWYRQDPGQGLRLIYYSQIVNDFQKGDIAEGYSVSREKKESFPLTVTSAQKNPTAFYLCASSMTRDRTSSYNSPLHFGNGTRLTVT.